A single sample gave rise to the 28 T cell receptor beta chains below, sequenced in a study of blood T cell repertoires in COVID-19 (dated by TCRdb to about 2020). To prepare the library, the immunoSEQ multiplex PCR assay was applied. TCRdb re-hosts the immuneACCESS table, in-frame sequences only. Its copies lack some clones; in the studies checked, an unresolved V gene accounts for under half of them, and the cause for the rest is not known. The sample data list 120,000 to 150,000 clones, and about 90% of these were observed just once. Approximately 1.5% of the sample belongs to the ten largest clones. The sample comprised peripheral blood. Source of these receptors: a woman in her fifties or sixties with acute or convalescent COVID-19.

The chain's CDR3 is CASSYSLSGYPGLTQGIQYF. Here the CDR3 DNA reads TGTGCCAGCAGTTACTCGCTTTCTGGCTACCCAGGCCTAACCCAGGGCATTCAGTACTTC. The V call is TRBV6-2 or TRBV6-3, the J call TRBJ2-4; maybe TRBD1 (5 bases). CDR3 length equals 20 residues. Germline V gives CDR1 MNHEY, CDR2 SVGEGT. The V and J ends lost 0 bases and 9 bases respectively, with 30 bases between them.

In its sample, this clone was seen a few times. The chain uses TRBV7-3 and TRBJ1-1, with a tentative D call TRBD1 (5 bases). Germline CDR1 is SGHTA and CDR2 is FQGTGA. The V end lost 2 bases, the J end lost 5 bases, and 9 bases lay between the germline ends. The CDR3 is 13 amino acids. CDR3 DNA: TGTGCCAGCAGCTTACCAGGGCAAACTGAAGCTTTCTTT. Translating it yields CASSLPGQTEAFF.

This chain connects TRBV5-1 to TRBJ2-7; 9 bases align to TRBD1. V was clipped by 4 bases and J by 1 base; unmatched bases: 6. This CDR3 spans 15 amino acids. Germline V gene data show CDR1 as SGHRS and CDR2 as YFSETQ. The CDR3 is CASSRKQGASYEQYF. The CDR3 bases are TGCGCCAGCAGCAGGAAACAGGGGGCTTCCTACGAGCAGTACTTC.

V usage is TRBV7-2 and J usage is TRBJ1-2; D is unresolved. The CDR3 extends over 15 amino acids. V was cut by 4 bases and J by 0 bases, with 12 bases left in between. CDR1 and CDR2 from the germline V gene are SGHTA and FQGNSA. The CDR3: CASSSTAFSNYGYTF. CDR3 nucleotide sequence: TGTGCCAGCAGCTCAACAGCCTTTTCTAACTATGGCTACACCTTC.

The chain links TRBV7-3 to TRBJ2-5, with a tentative D call TRBD2 (7 bases). Looked up from germline, CDR1 is SGHTA and CDR2 is FQGTGA. The CDR3 is 16 amino acids. V was pared by 4 bases and J by 0 bases, with 15 bases between. The CDR3 reads CASSSRGGLYQETQYF. The CDR3 coding sequence is TGTGCCAGCAGCTCTAGGGGGGGCCTGTACCAAGAGACCCAGTACTTC.

This chain links TRBV5-5 with TRBJ2-1, with 9 bases lining up with TRBD1. Germline V gene lookup returns CDR1 SGHKS and CDR2 YYEKEE (reference sequence). V shed 5 bases, J shed 8 bases, and the junction held 5 bases outside the gene matches. The CDR3 totals 13 residues. The chain's CDR3 is CASSLWTGDEQFF. CDR3 nucleotides: TGTGCCAGCAGTCTGTGGACAGGGGATGAGCAGTTCTTC.

This chain uses TRBV5-5 with TRBJ2-7; 12 positions agree with TRBD1. CDR1 is SGHKS and CDR2 is YYEKEE in the germline V gene (reference sequence). V trimming: 2 bases; J trimming: 6 bases; junction bases outside the gene matches: 3. This CDR3 region has 14 residues. CDR3 sequence (DNA): TGTGCCAGCAGCTTCGGGGACAGGGGGCGCGAGCAGTACTTC. It yields the protein CASSFGDRGREQYF.

The chain employs TRBV9 and TRBJ1-1; TRBD1 matches at 7 bases. Germline loops: CDR1 SGDLS, CDR2 YYNGEE. There are 14 residues in the CDR3. V trimming: 3 bases; J trimming: 5 bases; junction bases outside the gene matches: 7. The CDR3 region is CASSDWTGPTEAFF. In DNA form, the CDR3 reads TGTGCCAGCAGCGACTGGACAGGTCCTACTGAAGCTTTCTTT. The full variable domain, completed using reference TRBV9 and TRBJ1-1, is DSGVTQTPKHLITATGQRVTLRCSPRSGDLSVYWYQQSLDQGLQFLIQYYNGEERAKGNILERFSAQQFPDLHSELNLSSLELGDSALYFCASSDWTGPTEAFFGQGTRLTVV.

The rearrangement uses TRBV27 and TRBJ2-3; D possibly corresponds to TRBD2 (7 bases). CDR1 is MNHEY and CDR2 is SMNVEV in the germline V gene (reference sequence). The CDR3 covers 17 residues. Trimming stripped 4 bases from V and 2 bases from J, with 19 bases between. DNA for the CDR3: TGTGCCAGCAGTTCCCCTCTCTCGGGGGGCGACACAGATACGCAGTATTTT. The encoded protein is CASSSPLSGGDTDTQYF.

J is TRBJ2-2 and V is TRBV24-1; D is possibly TRBD2 (7 bases). Per germline, CDR1 KGHDR and CDR2 SFDVKD. The CDR3 consists of 15 residues. Trimming removed 9 bases from V and 4 bases from J, with 17 bases in between. The CDR3 reads CATGGGDKVTGELFF. Here the CDR3 DNA reads TGTGCCACCGGGGGAGGGGACAAAGTCACCGGGGAGCTGTTTTTT.

The chain links TRBV11-2 to TRBJ2-3, with 8 nucleotides matching TRBD2. In germline, CDR1 is SGHAT, CDR2 FQNNGV. This CDR3 has 15 amino acids. V lost 6 bases and J lost 2; bases outside the gene matches: 7. The CDR3 reads CASRLLAEVTDTQYF. CDR3 DNA: TGTGCCAGCAGGTTACTAGCGGAGGTCACAGATACGCAGTATTTT. Combining the CDR3 with reference TRBV11-2 and TRBJ2-3 gives the whole variable domain EAGVAQSPRYKIIEKRQSVAFWCNPISGHATLYWYQQILGQGPKLLIQFQNNGVVDDSQLPKDRFSAERLKGVDSTLKIQPAKLEDSAVYLCASRLLAEVTDTQYFGPGTRLTVL.

V is TRBV7-9 and J is TRBJ1-5, with D perhaps TRBD1 (5 bases). This CDR3 spans 10 amino acids. Trimming removed 6 bases from V and 16 bases from J, with 13 bases in between. Germline CDR1 SEHNR, CDR2 FQNEAQ (reference sequence). CDR3 sequence (DNA): TGTGCCAGCAGATCGAGGGACTTTCATTTT. It yields the protein CASRSRDFHF.

In DNA form, the CDR3 reads TGTGCCAGCAGACCCCCAGGACAGGGGGCGCGTGGCTACACCTTC. Translation gives CASRPPGQGARGYTF. The chain joins TRBV6-5 to TRBJ1-2, with 11 bases matching TRBD1. With V trimmed by 6 bases and J by 7 bases, 10 bases remained unmatched. The CDR3 is 15 residues long. Germline V lookup: CDR1 MNHEY, CDR2 SVGAGI.

This clone was detected once. V is TRBV5-8 and J is TRBJ1-6; D is perhaps TRBD1 (6 bases). Germline V gives CDR1 SGHTS, CDR2 YDEGEE. V shed 3 bases and J shed 3 bases, with 19 bases lying between them. The CDR3 runs 18 residues. The CDR3 sequence is CASSWGGSPGHYNSPLHF. The CDR3 region has the DNA TGTGCCAGCAGCTGGGGGGGGTCACCGGGACACTATAATTCACCCCTCCACTTT.

Worth noting for this clone: In the same sample, other DNA sequences code for this CDR3. V gene TRBV7-9 combines with J gene TRBJ2-1; 14 nucleotides match TRBD2. V dropped 8 bases and J dropped 7; count of bases not matched to a gene: 1. The germline V gene has CDR1 SEHNR and CDR2 FQNEAQ (reference sequence). This CDR3 region has 13 residues. The CDR3 protein is CASRTSGGNEQFF. The DNA for the CDR3 is TGTGCCAGCCGGACTAGCGGGGGGAATGAGCAGTTCTTC.

This clone was detected only once. The J gene is TRBJ2-7, the V gene TRBV9, with a possible D match to TRBD2 (5 bases). Trimming cost V 4 bases and J 6 bases, with 14 bases left between them. This CDR3 region has 13 residues. CDR1 SGDLS and CDR2 YYNGEE come from the germline V gene. The CDR3 loop reads CASSLPGVREQYF. DNA for the CDR3: TGTGCCAGCAGCCTCCCCGGGGTTCGCGAGCAGTACTTC.

V gene TRBV28 combines with J gene TRBJ1-2; D might be TRBD1 (5 bases). This CDR3 has 15 amino acids. CDR1 MDHEN and CDR2 SYDVKM come from the germline V gene. The V and J ends lost 5 bases and 4 bases respectively, with 17 bases between them. CDR3 coding DNA: TGTGCCAGCAGTCCCGGTGGGACTAGTACCTATGGCTACACCTTC. It is translated as CASSPGGTSTYGYTF.

This rearrangement joins TRBV4-2 to TRBJ1-2, with a possible D match to TRBD1 (5 bases). The CDR3 is 14 residues long. Trimming removed 1 base from V and 8 bases from J, with 14 bases in between. The germline gives CDR1 LGHNA, CDR2 YNFKEQ. This CDR3 reads CASSQVGVGRGYTF. In DNA, the CDR3 is TGTGCCAGCAGCCAAGTAGGGGTAGGGCGCGGCTACACCTTC.

This clone appeared once. The gene calls are TRBV7-6 and TRBJ1-1; D perhaps matches TRBD1 (5 bases). CDR3 length: 15 amino acids. Germline values: CDR1 SGHVS, CDR2 FNYEAQ. V lost 1 base to trimming and J lost 4 bases, with 13 bases between them. As DNA, the CDR3 is TGTGCCAGCAGCTTAGTGGGGGGGGTGAGCACTGAAGCTTTCTTT. Its translation is CASSLVGGVSTEAFF.

J is TRBJ1-4 and V is TRBV14; TRBD1 agrees at 7 bases. The J segment lost 8 bases and the V segment lost 4 bases, leaving 1 base of the junction unmatched. This CDR3 has 12 amino acids. CDR1 SGHDN and CDR2 FVKESK come from the germline V gene. DNA for the CDR3: TGTGCCAGCAGCCTAGGGGGCGAAAAACTGTTTTTT. This encodes CASSLGGEKLFF.

The V and J genes are TRBV7-2 and TRBJ2-2, with 8 bases aligning to TRBD1. With 4 bases clipped from V and 4 bases from J, the junction kept 5 bases outside the gene matches. The CDR3 is 15 amino acids. Germline lookup yields CDR1 SGHTA and CDR2 FQGNSA. The DNA for the CDR3 is TGTGCCAGCAGCTACAACAGGGGGTTCACCGGGGAGCTGTTTTTT. As protein: CASSYNRGFTGELFF.

The chain carries TRBV7-8 and TRBJ2-7; D may be TRBD1 (5 bases). This CDR3 region has 14 residues. Trimming removed 3 bases from V and 0 bases from J, with 9 bases in between. Germline values: CDR1 SGHVS, CDR2 FQNEAQ. In DNA form, the CDR3 reads TGTGCCAGCAGCTTCAGGGTTAGCTCCTACGAGCAGTACTTC. Its translation: CASSFRVSSYEQYF.

The V call is TRBV9, the J call TRBJ1-3; D might be TRBD1 (5 bases). Germline-derived CDR1 and CDR2 are SGDLS and YYNGEE. The V end was cut by 3 bases, the J end by 0 bases, with 16 bases between. The CDR3 covers 17 residues. The CDR3 spells CASSAGGPLYSGNTIYF. The CDR3 DNA is TGTGCCAGCAGCGCGGGGGGACCCCTATACTCTGGAAACACCATATATTTT.

The chain has TRBV5-4 and TRBJ2-1, with TRBD2 identical over 11 bases. V was clipped by 4 bases and J by 7 bases; unmatched bases: 10. The V gene's germline CDR1 is SGHNT and CDR2 YYREEE (reference sequence). This CDR3 region has 16 residues. CDR3 nucleotides: TGTGCCAGCAGCGCCGCGGCTAGCGGGGGGTTGAATGAGCAGTTCTTC. Translating it yields CASSAAASGGLNEQFF.

This clone was counted once. J is TRBJ2-7 and V is TRBV21-1; the table gives TRBD1 as D, unverified against the DNA. TRBV21-1 is designated a pseudogene. CDR3 length: 12 amino acids. The CDR3 loop reads CASSSPSYEQYF. The CDR3 nucleotides are TGTGCCAGCAGCAGCCCCAGTTACGAGCAGTACTTC.

The sample holds one count of this clone. The chain carries TRBV19 and TRBJ1-5, with D maybe TRBD1 (5 bases). The CDR3 is made up of 16 amino acids. V lost 3 bases and J lost 4, with 16 bases in between. Looked up from germline, CDR1 is LNHDA and CDR2 is SQIVND (reference sequence). As DNA, the CDR3 is TGTGCCAGTAGTATTCGGGGGTCTTGGGGGAATCAGCCCCAGCATTTT. Amino acid sequence: CASSIRGSWGNQPQHF.

This clone was detected once. The chain links TRBV10-3 to TRBJ1-6, with D possibly matching TRBD1 (5 bases). V gave up 2 bases and J gave up 6 bases, with 8 bases separating them. Germline-derived CDR1 and CDR2 are ENHRY and SYGVKD. The CDR3 has 14 amino acids. The CDR3 loop is CAISEDSFNSPLHF. Here the CDR3 DNA reads TGTGCCATCAGTGAGGACAGTTTTAATTCACCCCTCCACTTT.

This chain uses TRBV28 with TRBJ1-6, with 9 bases that match TRBD1. Trimming took 6 bases from V and 9 from J; bases not matched to a gene: 12. CDR1 is MDHEN and CDR2 is SYDVKM in the germline V gene. The CDR3 sequence is 16 residues long. CDR3 sequence (DNA): TGTGCCAGCAGAGCGACCGGGACAGGGTTTCTTTCACCCCTCCACTTT. This gives the protein CASRATGTGFLSPLHF.